The T cell receptor beta chain under discussion was sequenced for a study of shared clonotypes between healthy human individuals (dated by TCRdb to 2018 to 2020). For the wider study: The cohort included a few men and a couple of women between 18 and 49 years of age. To estimate repertoire size and how much clonotypes are shared between individuals, the study performed deep sequencing of blood TCR repertoires from five healthy adults. Leukapheresis yielded between about 0.85 and 10 billion PBMCs per donor. Different laboratories and diverse techniques were used to prepare libraries and sequence TCR repertoires, to increase sequencing depth and limit assay-specific biases. For each donor, CD4 naive and CD4 memory were each run on three plates, CD8 naive on two plates, and CD8 memory on one plate. The paper as a whole reports these results and caveats: Even with the large sequencing depth, rarefaction of the sorted-subset datasets indicated that sequencing was incomplete. Clonotypes shared by all four sorted-subset donors showed higher generation probabilities than non-shared clonotypes. Because the study included only a small number of donors, the genetic and exposure-history diversity represented was limited. Sampling was restricted to blood, and TCR repertoires in tissues likely differ from the TCR repertoires found in blood. Pairwise subsampling led to the expectation that sequencing depth would affect the degree of clonotype sharing among donors. Larger estimated clonotype richness was generally found for naive subsets than for memory subsets. When a few donors were compared, the shared fraction of clonotypes was around 5% for naive CD4, approximately 3.3% for naive CD8, 2% to 2.5% for memory CD4, and around 0.37% for memory CD8.

Using the deep immunoSEQ assay, TCR CDR3 regions were amplified from genomic DNA by multiplex PCR. Extracted genomic DNA from each cell subset was distributed evenly across all wells of several immunoSEQ 96-well plates, and each plate was treated as a replicate. For sorted subsets, about 200 ng genomic DNA, equal to 30,000 to 35,000 T cell genomes, was loaded into each replicate PCR. The purified libraries were quantified using a Qubit 3.0 fluorometer, sized with a Bioanalyzer 2100, and then quantified again using the KAPA Library Quantification kit. A separate single-read 150-cycle Illumina NextSeq 550 flow cell was used to sequence each immunoSEQ 96-well plate. The source study handled its data this way. Because the immunoSEQ output included only junctional sequences and no quality scores, the filtering could not be the same as the filtering used for full-length reads. To assign V/J genes and CDR3, sequences were annotated using PyIR, a Python wrapper for IgBLAST v1.9, with IMGT germline references. Reads were filtered out if the reads had weak V/J assignments (E-value above 1e-6), no CDR3, stop codons, out-of-frame junctions, or ambiguous translated residues. V3J clonotypes were defined as sequences sharing an identical inferred V gene, J gene, and CDR3 amino acid sequence. Percentage overlap between repertoires was computed as shared unique clonotypes divided by the size of the smaller repertoire. Three approaches were used to assess repertoire richness: RTK rarefaction, the Chao1 estimator, and Recon v2.1 estimates of unobserved clonotypes. OLGA was used to compute generation probabilities for all TCRbeta clonotypes that the gDNA method yielded from four donors. TCRdb holds this immuneACCESS table with in-frame rearrangements only. Some clones are missing; in checked studies, unresolved V genes explain under half, and the rest has no known cause. D and trimming come from the DNA, and the V and J calls and clone size come from that table. Here the sample has 980,000 or so clones; about three quarters occur a single time. The top ten constitute nearly 1.5% of the sample.

On this clone itself: Its antigen has not been determined. No quality values exist for individual bases; no much larger clone is one base distant.

From its cysteine to its phenylalanine, the CDR3 spans 15 amino acids. CDR3 DNA is the only sequence kept; it has 45 bases, read in frame from the first base. V and J lose 2 bases and 2 bases, and a span of 13 bases separates them. Per the germline V gene, SGHRS is the CDR1 and YFSETQ is the CDR2. The donors were healthy, HIV-negative adults who had no recently reported acute infections or vaccinations. All donors were Caucasian adults living in Nashville, Tennessee, USA. CD4+ T cells were enriched by magnetic negative selection, after which naive cells were positively selected on CD45RA and the negative fraction was taken as the memory subset. Blood was obtained by leukapheresis, after which PBMCs were separated by Ficoll-Histopaque density gradient centrifugation and cryopreserved in liquid nitrogen vapor phase. Purity and quantity of every magnetically sorted T cell population were checked by analytical flow cytometry. Genomic DNA was isolated from every sorted fraction and measured by UV absorbance on a Nanodrop 2000c.

The clonotype was recovered from a man between 18 and 35 years old in good health. The source material was memory CD4+ T cells sorted from blood. In the paper's terms, the cell subset or site label means: CD45RA-negative fraction. The chain employs TRBV5-1 and TRBJ2-5; the D gene is perhaps TRBD2, on 6 matching bases. The CDR3 here reads CASSFPGGPQETQYF. The DNA reads as follows: TGCGCCAGCAGCTTCCCCGGGGGACCTCAAGAGACCCAGTACTTC.